This T cell receptor (beta chain) originates from a study of cytomegalovirus exposure and HLA in healthy donors. This clone was seen many times. Its specificity is not known. The study ran its PCR with 60 Vbeta and 13 Jbeta primers. The repertoire was sequenced with immunoSEQ multiplex PCR; TCRdb's copy has only in-frame clones and lacks some. The sample has about 110,000 clones, about two thirds seen once. The V segment lost 4 bases and the J segment 1 base; nucleotides outside the gene matches: 2. Germline V gene data show CDR1 as LNHDA and CDR2 as SQIVND (reference sequence). The CDR3 has 16 residues. Study-level results: In a later analysis, a genetic analysis reported fewer productive-TCR N-insertions in an Asian-associated ancestry cluster than the cohort average. TCR beta V- and J-gene trimming was later associated with a missense DCLRE1C variant.

The genes are TRBV19 and TRBJ1-4, with 11 bases matching TRBD1. The source is a woman aged 70-85 years in good health and CMV-seropositive. Input material: PBMCs. The CDR3 nucleotides read TGTGCCAGTAGTAAGGACAGGGGGCTAACTAATGAAAAACTGTTTTTT. It yields the protein CASSKDRGLTNEKLFF.